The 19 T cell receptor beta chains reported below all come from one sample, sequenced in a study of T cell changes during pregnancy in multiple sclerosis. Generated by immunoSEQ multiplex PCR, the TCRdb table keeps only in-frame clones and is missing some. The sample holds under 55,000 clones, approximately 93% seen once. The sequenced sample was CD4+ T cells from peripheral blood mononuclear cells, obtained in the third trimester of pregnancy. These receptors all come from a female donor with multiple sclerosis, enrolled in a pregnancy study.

Written as DNA, the CDR3 is TGCGCCAGCAGCTTGGGGCAGGGGATGAATGAGCAGTTCTTC. It is translated as CASSLGQGMNEQFF. The V and J genes are TRBV5-1 and TRBJ2-1; D is perhaps TRBD1 (6 bases). Germline assignment: CDR1 SGHRS and CDR2 YFSETQ. This CDR3 has 14 residues. Trimming pared 0 bases from V and 7 bases from J, leaving 11 bases between.

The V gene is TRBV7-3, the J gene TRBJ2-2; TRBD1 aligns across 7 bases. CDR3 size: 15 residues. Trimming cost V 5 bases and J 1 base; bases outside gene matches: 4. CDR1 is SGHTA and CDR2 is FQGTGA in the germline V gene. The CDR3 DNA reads TGTGCCAGCAGCCCACGGACAGGGAACACCGGGGAGCTGTTTTTT. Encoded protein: CASSPRTGNTGELFF. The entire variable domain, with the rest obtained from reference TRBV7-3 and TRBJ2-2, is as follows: GAGVSQTPSNKVTEKGKYVELRCDPISGHTALYWYRQSLGQGPEFLIYFQGTGAADDSGLPNDRFFAVRPEGSVSTLKIQRTERGDSAVYLCASSPRTGNTGELFFGEGSRLTVL.

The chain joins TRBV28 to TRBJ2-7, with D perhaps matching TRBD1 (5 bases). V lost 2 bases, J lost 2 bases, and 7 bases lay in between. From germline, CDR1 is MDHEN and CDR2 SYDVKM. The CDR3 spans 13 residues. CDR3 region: CASSLDSTYEQYF. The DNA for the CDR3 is TGTGCCAGCAGTTTAGACAGTACCTACGAGCAGTACTTC.

DNA of the CDR3: TGTGCCAGCAGCAAAGGCTGTCCCGGTTCACCCCTCCACTTT. Encoded protein: CASSKGCPGSPLHF. This chain joins TRBV21-1 and TRBJ1-6. TRBV21-1 is given as a pseudogene. This CDR3 contains 14 residues.

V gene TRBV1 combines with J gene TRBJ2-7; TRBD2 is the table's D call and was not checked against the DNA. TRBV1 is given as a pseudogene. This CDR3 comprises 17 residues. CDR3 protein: CTSSPGLAGGSHYEQYF. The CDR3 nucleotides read TGCACCAGCAGCCCGGGACTAGCGGGAGGGTCCCATTACGAGCAGTACTTC.

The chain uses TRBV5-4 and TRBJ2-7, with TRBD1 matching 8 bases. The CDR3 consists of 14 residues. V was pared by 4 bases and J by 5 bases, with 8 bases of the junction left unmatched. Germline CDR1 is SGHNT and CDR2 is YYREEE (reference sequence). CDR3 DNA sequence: TGTGCCAGCAGCCCGACAGGGGCATTAGACGAGCAGTACTTC. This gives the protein CASSPTGALDEQYF. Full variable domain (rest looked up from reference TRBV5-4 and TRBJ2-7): ETGVTQSPTHLIKTRGQQVTLRCSSQSGHNTVSWYQQALGQGPQFIFQYYREEENGRGNFPPRFSGLQFPNYSSELNVNALELDDSALYLCASSPTGALDEQYFGPGTRLTVT.

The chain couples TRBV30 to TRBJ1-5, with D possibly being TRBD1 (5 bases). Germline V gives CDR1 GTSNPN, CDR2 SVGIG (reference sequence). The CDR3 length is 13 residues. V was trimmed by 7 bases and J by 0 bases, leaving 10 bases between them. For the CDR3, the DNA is TGTGCCTACCAGGGTGGTAGCAATCAGCCCCAGCATTTT. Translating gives CAYQGGSNQPQHF. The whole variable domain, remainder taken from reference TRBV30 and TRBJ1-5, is SQTIHQWPATLVQPVGSPLSLECTVEGTSNPNLYWYRQAAGRGLQLLFYSVGIGQISSEVPQNLSASRPQDRQFILSSKKLLLSDSGFYLCAYQGGSNQPQHFGDGTRLSIL.

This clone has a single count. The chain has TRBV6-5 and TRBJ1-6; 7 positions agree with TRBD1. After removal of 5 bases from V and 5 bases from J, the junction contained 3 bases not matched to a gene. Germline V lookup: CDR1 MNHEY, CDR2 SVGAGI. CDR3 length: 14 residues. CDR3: CASSTGTDNSPLHF. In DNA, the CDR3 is TGTGCCAGCAGTACCGGGACAGATAATTCACCCCTCCACTTT.

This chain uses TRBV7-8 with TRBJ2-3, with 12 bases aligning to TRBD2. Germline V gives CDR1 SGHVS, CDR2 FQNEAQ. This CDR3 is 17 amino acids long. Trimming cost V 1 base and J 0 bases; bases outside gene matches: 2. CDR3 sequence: CASSLVGLAGSTDTQYF. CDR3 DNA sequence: TGTGCCAGCAGCTTAGTAGGACTAGCGGGAAGCACAGATACGCAGTATTTT.

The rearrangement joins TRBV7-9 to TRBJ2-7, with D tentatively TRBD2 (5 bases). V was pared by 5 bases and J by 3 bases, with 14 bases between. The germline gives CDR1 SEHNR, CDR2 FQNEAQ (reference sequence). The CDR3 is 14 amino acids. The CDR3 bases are TGTGCCAGCAGCCCTAGCTTATCCCACTACGAGCAGTACTTC. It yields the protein CASSPSLSHYEQYF.

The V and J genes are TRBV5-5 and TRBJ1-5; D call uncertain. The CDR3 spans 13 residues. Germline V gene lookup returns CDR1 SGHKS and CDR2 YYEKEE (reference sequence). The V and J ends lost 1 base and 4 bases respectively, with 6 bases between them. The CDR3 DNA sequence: TGTGCCAGCAGCTTGCGGAGTAATCAGCCCCAGCATTTT. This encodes CASSLRSNQPQHF.

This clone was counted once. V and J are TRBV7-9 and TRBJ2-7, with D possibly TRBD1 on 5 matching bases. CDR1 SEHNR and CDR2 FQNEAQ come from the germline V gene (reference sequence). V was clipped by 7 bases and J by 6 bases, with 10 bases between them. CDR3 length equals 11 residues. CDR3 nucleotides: TGTGCCAGCACCACAGGTTTCGAGCAGTACTTC. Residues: CASTTGFEQYF.

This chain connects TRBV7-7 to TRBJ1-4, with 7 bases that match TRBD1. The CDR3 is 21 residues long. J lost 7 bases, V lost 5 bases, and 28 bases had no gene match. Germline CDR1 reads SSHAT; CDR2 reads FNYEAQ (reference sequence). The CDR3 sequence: CASSPTNRGPNRGFSTEKLFF. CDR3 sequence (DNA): TGTGCCAGCAGCCCTACCAACCGGGGTCCCAACAGGGGCTTTTCTACTGAAAAACTGTTTTTT.

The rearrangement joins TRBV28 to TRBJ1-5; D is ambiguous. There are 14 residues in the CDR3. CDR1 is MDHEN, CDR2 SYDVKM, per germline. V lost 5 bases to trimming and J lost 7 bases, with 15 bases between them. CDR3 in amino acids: CASSRGNGAQPQHF. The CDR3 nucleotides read TGTGCCAGCAGTCGAGGGAACGGAGCCCAGCCCCAGCATTTT.

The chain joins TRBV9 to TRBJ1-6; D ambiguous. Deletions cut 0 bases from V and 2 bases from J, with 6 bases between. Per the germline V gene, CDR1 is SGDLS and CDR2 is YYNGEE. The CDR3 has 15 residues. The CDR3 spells CASSVDGAYNSPLHF. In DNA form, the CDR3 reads TGTGCCAGCAGCGTAGACGGAGCCTATAATTCACCCCTCCACTTT.

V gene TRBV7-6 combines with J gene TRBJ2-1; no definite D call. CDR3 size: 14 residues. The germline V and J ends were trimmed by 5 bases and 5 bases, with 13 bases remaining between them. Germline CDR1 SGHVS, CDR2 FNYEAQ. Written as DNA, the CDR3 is TGTGCCAGCAGCCAGCCGAACAGTGACAATGAGCAGTTCTTC. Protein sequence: CASSQPNSDNEQFF.

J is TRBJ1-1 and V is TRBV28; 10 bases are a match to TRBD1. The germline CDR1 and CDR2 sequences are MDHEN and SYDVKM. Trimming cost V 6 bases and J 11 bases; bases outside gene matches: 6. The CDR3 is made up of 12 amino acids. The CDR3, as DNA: TGTGCCAGCAGACTCCCGGGACAGGGGGCTTTCTTT. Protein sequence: CASRLPGQGAFF.

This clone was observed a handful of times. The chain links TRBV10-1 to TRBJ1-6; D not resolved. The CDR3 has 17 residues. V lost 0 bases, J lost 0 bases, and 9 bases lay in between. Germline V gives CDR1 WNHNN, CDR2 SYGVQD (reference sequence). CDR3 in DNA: TGCGCCAGCAGTGAGTCGGCAGAAAGCTCCTATAATTCACCCCTCCACTTT. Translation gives CASSESAESSYNSPLHF.

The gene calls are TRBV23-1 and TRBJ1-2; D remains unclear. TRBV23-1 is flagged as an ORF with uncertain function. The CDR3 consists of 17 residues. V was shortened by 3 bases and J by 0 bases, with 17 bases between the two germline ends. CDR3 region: CASSHRTEVVSNYGYTF. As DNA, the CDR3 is TGCGCCAGCAGTCACCGGACTGAAGTTGTATCTAACTATGGCTACACCTTC.